A single sample gave rise to the 13 T cell receptor beta chains below, sequenced in a study of response to subunit inactivated influenza vaccine. Each CDR3 protein is one row after TCRdb ran MiXCR on the RT-PCR reads. The sample records about 650,000 distinct CDR3 sequences, 14% being singletons. Here the sequenced sample was PBMCs from blood, taken 14 days before vaccination. The source of these receptors is a middle-aged man who received an inactivated influenza vaccine.

This clonotype was counted ten times or more. The chain carries TRBV7-4 and TRBJ2-1, with 8 nucleotides matching TRBD1. Germline CDR1 and CDR2: SGHVT and SQSDAQ. The CDR3 sequence is 14 residues long. V was clipped by 1 base and J by 7 bases; unmatched bases: 3. CDR3: CASSLERTGNEQFF. The CDR3 DNA reads as TGTGCCAGCAGCTTAGAGCGGACAGGGAATGAGCAGTTCTTC. Supplemented by reference TRBV7-4 and TRBJ2-1, the full variable domain reads GAGVSQSPRYKVAKRGRDVALRCDSISGHVTLYWYRQTLGQGSEVLTYSQSDAQRDKSGRPSGRFSAERPERSVSTLKIQRTEQGDSAVYLCASSLERTGNEQFFGPGTRLTVL.

This clonotype was counted a few times. V gene TRBV7-2 combines with J gene TRBJ1-4; D gene ambiguous. Germline loops: CDR1 SGHTA, CDR2 FQGNSA. This CDR3 has 16 amino acids. V was trimmed by 4 bases and J by 4 bases, leaving 16 bases between them. The CDR3 region is CASSSTFLPVNEKLFF. The CDR3 DNA follows: TGTGCCAGCAGCTCCACCTTTCTCCCGGTTAATGAAAAACTGTTTTTT.

The rearrangement uses TRBV4-3 and TRBJ2-2, with 7 positions matching TRBD2. Germline V CDR1 and CDR2: LGHNA, YSLEER. This CDR3 comprises 15 residues. V was pared by 2 bases and J by 4 bases, with 4 bases of the junction left unmatched. The CDR3 spells CASSQLAAGTGELFF. The CDR3 nucleotides read TGCGCCAGCAGCCAACTAGCGGCGGGCACCGGGGAGCTGTTTTTT.

The table lists this clonotype with a few counts. The chain combines TRBV12-3 or TRBV12-4 with TRBJ1-1; D gene uncertain. V was trimmed by 3 bases and J by 0 bases, leaving 17 bases between them. The CDR3 covers 17 residues. In DNA, the CDR3 is TGTGCCAGCAGTTTGGGCGGCGCCTTCTTTATGAACACTGAAGCTTTCTTT. Translation: CASSLGGAFFMNTEAFF.

The chain links TRBV12-3 or TRBV12-4 to TRBJ2-5, with D possibly called TRBD1 or TRBD2 (6 bases each). This CDR3 has 18 residues. V lost 3 bases, J lost 2 bases, and 22 bases lay in between. The CDR3 sequence is CASSFWGPVVAEQETQYF. Here the CDR3 DNA reads TGTGCCAGCAGTTTTTGGGGGCCGGTCGTAGCGGAGCAAGAGACCCAGTACTTC.

This clonotype was counted only a few times. V and J are TRBV20-1 and TRBJ2-5; D is perhaps TRBD2 (6 bases). The ends were cut back, 6 bases at V and 0 bases at J, with 14 bases in the middle. The V gene's germline CDR1 is DFQATT and CDR2 SNEGSKA (reference sequence). This CDR3 contains 14 residues. The DNA of the CDR3 is TGCAGTGCCGCCGGAGGGCAGTACCAAGAGACCCAGTACTTC. As protein: CSAAGGQYQETQYF.

This clonotype was observed a few times. This sequence joins TRBV20-1 and TRBJ2-7, with D perhaps given as TRBD1 or TRBD2 (5 bases each). The CDR3 sequence is 14 residues long. The germline CDR1 and CDR2 sequences are DFQATT and SNEGSKA (reference sequence). Deletions cut 6 bases from V and 9 bases from J, with 24 bases between. This CDR3 reads CSADTGTAPAGQYF. CDR3 nucleotides: TGCAGTGCCGACACCGGGACCGCCCCGGCTGGGCAGTACTTC.

This clonotype came up a few times. The genes are TRBV29-1 and TRBJ1-1; no clear D. The CDR3 runs 14 residues. The V and J ends lost 0 bases and 1 base respectively, with 9 bases between them. Germline assignment: CDR1 SQVTM and CDR2 ANQGSEA. The CDR3 DNA is TGCAGCGTTGAAGATCGAACAGCGAACACTGAAGCTTTCTTT. Protein: CSVEDRTANTEAFF.

This clonotype was counted a few times. As DNA, the CDR3 is TGTGCCAGTAGTTACGGGCAGGGGAGCCACGAGCAGTACTTC. It is translated as CASSYGQGSHEQYF. This chain links TRBV19 with TRBJ2-7; TRBD1 might be the D (6 bases). The CDR3 loop spans 14 amino acids. The germline CDR1 and CDR2 sequences are LNHDA and SQIVND (reference sequence). Trimming cost V 5 bases and J 5 bases, with 16 bases left between them.

This clonotype was found a few times. This rearrangement joins TRBV28 to TRBJ2-5, with TRBD1 matching 8 bases. The V gene end was trimmed by 7 bases and the J gene end by 4 bases; junction bases not matched to a gene: 8. Germline CDR1 reads MDHEN; CDR2 reads SYDVKM. The CDR3 has 14 amino acids. The CDR3 DNA follows: TGTGCCAGCACCTCCAGGGGGCGAGGAGAGACCCAGTACTTC. Protein product: CASTSRGRGETQYF.

The V call is TRBV7-9, the J call TRBJ2-2, with D possibly matching TRBD2 (5 bases). Germline-derived CDR1 and CDR2 are SEHNR and FQNEAQ (reference sequence). This CDR3 region has 15 residues. Trimming pared 2 bases from V and 3 bases from J, leaving 10 bases between. The CDR3 reads CASSLRGVHTGELFF. The CDR3 DNA follows: TGTGCCAGCAGCTTACGGGGAGTGCACACCGGGGAGCTGTTTTTT.

CDR3 in amino acids: CATSGRPTNTGELFF. The CDR3 region has the DNA TGTGCCACCAGTGGCAGGCCCACGAACACCGGGGAGCTGTTTTTT. The chain has TRBV24-1 and TRBJ2-2; D not resolved. The V gene lost 5 bases and the J gene lost 0 bases, with 9 bases spanning the gap. This CDR3 has 15 amino acids. Germline-derived CDR1 and CDR2 are KGHDR and SFDVKD.

V usage is TRBV20-1 and J usage is TRBJ2-7, with 9 positions matching TRBD2. The better agreement between TRBJ2-1 and the DNA end casts doubt on the J call. CDR1 and CDR2 from the germline V gene are DFQATT and SNEGSKA (reference sequence). CDR3 length: 15 residues. The CDR3 nucleotides are TGCAGTGCTAGAGTGGGTGGGAGCGGGAGGCCCGAGCAGTTCTTC. Residues: CSARVGGSGRPEQFF.